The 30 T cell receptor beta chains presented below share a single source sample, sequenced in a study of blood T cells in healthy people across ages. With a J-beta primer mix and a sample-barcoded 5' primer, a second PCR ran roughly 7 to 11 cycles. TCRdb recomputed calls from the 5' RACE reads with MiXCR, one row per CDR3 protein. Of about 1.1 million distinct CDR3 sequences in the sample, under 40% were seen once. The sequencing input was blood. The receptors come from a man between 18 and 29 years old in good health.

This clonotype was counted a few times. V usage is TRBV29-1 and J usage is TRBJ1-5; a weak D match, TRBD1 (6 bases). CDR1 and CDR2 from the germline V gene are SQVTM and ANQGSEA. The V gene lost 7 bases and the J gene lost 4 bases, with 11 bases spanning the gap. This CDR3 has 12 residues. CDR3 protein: CSARTANQPQHF. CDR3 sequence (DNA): TGCAGCGCCCGGACAGCTAATCAGCCCCAGCATTTT.

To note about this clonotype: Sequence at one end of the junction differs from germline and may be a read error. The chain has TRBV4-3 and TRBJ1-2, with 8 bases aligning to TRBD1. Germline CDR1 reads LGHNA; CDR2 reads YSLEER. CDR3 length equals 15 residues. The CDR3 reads CASNQARQGIYGYTF. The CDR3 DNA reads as TGCGCCAGCAACCAAGCGAGACAGGGGATCTATGGCTACACCTTC.

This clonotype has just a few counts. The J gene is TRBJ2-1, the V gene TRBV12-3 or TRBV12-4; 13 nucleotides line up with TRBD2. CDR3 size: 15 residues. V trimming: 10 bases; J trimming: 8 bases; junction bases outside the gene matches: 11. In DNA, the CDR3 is TGTGCCACCATAGGACTAGCGGGGGCCTCCTATGAGCAGTTCTTC. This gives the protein CATIGLAGASYEQFF.

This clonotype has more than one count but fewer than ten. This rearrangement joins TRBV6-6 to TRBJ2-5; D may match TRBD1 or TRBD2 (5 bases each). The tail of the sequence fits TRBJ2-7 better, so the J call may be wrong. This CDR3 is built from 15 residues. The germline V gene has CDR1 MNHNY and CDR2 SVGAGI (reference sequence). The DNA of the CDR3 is TGTGCCAGCAGCCTAGGGACCCTGTTGGCTTACGAGCAGTACTTC. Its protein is CASSLGTLLAYEQYF.

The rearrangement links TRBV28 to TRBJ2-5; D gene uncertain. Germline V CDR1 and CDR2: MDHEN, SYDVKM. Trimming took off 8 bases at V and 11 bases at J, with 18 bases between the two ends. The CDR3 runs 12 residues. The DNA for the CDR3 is TGTGCCAGCGCCGACGCCCTAGGCAAGCAGTACTTC. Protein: CASADALGKQYF.

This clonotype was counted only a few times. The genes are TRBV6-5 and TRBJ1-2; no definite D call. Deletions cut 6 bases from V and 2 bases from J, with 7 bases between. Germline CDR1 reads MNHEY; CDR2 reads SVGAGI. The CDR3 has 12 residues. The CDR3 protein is CASREQNYGYTF. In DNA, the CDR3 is TGTGCCAGCAGGGAACAGAACTATGGCTACACCTTC.

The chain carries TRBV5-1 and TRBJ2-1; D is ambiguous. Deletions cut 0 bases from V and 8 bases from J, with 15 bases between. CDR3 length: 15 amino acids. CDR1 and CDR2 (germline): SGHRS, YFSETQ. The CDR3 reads CASSLGQVFIDEQFF. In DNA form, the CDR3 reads TGCGCCAGCAGCTTGGGGCAGGTCTTTATCGATGAGCAGTTCTTC.

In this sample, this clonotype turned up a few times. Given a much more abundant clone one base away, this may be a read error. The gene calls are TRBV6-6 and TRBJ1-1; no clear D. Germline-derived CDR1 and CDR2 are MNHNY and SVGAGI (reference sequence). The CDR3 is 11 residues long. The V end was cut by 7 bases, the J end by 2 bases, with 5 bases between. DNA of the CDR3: TGTGCCAGCACCACTAACACTGAAGCTTTCTTT. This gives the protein CASTTNTEAFF.

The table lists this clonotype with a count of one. The CDR3 loop is CASSQEGRPRDEQFF. In DNA form, the CDR3 reads TGTGCCAGCAGCCAAGAGGGCCGCCCGAGGGATGAGCAGTTCTTC. The chain employs TRBV3-1 and TRBJ2-1, with D tentatively TRBD2 (5 bases). Germline V CDR1 and CDR2: LGHDT, YNNKEL (reference sequence). V gave up 0 bases and J gave up 8 bases, with 14 bases separating them. CDR3 length: 15 amino acids.

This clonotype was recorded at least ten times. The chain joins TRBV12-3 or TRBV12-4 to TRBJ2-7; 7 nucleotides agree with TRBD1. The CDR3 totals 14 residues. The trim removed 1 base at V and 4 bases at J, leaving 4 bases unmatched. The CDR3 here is CASSLVGQSYEQYF. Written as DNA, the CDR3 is TGTGCCAGCAGTTTAGTGGGACAGTCGTACGAGCAGTACTTC.

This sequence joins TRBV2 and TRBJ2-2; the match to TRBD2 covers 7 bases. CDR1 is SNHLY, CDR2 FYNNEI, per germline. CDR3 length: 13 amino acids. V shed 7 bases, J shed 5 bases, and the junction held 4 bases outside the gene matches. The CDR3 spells CASKRGVTGELFF. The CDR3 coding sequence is TGTGCCAGCAAGCGGGGAGTGACCGGGGAGCTGTTTTTT.

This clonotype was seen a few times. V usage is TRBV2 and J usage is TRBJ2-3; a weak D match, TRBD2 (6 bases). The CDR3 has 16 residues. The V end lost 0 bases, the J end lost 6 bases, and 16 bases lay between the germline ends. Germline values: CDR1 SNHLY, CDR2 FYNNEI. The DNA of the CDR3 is TGTGCCAGCAGTGAAGCGCGAGGGAGGAAAGGGGATACGCAGTATTTT. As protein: CASSEARGRKGDTQYF.

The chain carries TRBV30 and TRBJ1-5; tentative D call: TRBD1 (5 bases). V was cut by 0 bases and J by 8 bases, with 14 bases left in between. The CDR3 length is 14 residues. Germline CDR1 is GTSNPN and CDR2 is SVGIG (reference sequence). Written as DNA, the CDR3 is TGTGCCTGGAGTGTAAGGGAGGGGTGGGAGCCCCAGCATTTT. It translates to CAWSVREGWEPQHF. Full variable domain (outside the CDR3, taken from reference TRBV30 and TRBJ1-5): SQTIHQWPATLVQPVGSPLSLECTVEGTSNPNLYWYRQAAGRGLQLLFYSVGIGQISSEVPQNLSASRPQDRQFILSSKKLLLSDSGFYLCAWSVREGWEPQHFGDGTRLSIL.

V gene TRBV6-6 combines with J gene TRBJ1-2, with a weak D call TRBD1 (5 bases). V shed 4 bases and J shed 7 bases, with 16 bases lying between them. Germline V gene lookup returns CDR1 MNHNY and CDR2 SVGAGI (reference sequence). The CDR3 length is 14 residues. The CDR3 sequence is CASSSLTVGGGYTF. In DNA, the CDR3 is TGTGCCAGCAGTTCCCTGACAGTTGGGGGTGGCTACACCTTC.

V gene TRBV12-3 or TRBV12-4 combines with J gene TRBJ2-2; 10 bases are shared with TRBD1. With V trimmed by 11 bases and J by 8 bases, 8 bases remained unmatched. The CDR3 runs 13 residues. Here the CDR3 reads CASTGGSSGELFF. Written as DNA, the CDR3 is TGTGCCTCGACAGGGGGCTCTTCTGGGGAGCTGTTTTTT.

CDR3 in DNA: TGTGCCAGCTCCCGGACAGGGGACGGATATGGCTACACCTTC. It specifies CASSRTGDGYGYTF. The chain uses TRBV6-5 and TRBJ1-2; 9 nucleotides match TRBD1. Germline values: CDR1 MNHEY, CDR2 SVGAGI. Trimming removed 8 bases from V and 5 bases from J; junction bases left unmatched: 9. This CDR3 has 14 amino acids.

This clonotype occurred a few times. The CDR3 loop reads CASRDDSGNTIYF. CDR3 DNA sequence: TGCGCCAGCAGGGACGACTCTGGAAACACCATATATTTT. V is TRBV5-1 and J is TRBJ1-3; D is ambiguous. V lost 5 bases and J lost 0, with 6 bases in between. This CDR3 is built from 13 residues. Germline assignment: CDR1 SGHRS and CDR2 YFSETQ.

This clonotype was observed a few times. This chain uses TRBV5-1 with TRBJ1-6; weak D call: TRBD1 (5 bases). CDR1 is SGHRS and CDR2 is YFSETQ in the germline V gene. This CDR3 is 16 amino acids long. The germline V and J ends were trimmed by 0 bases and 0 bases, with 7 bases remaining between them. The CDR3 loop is CASSLADSSYNSPLHF. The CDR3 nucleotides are TGCGCCAGCAGCTTGGCCGACAGCTCCTATAATTCACCCCTCCACTTT.

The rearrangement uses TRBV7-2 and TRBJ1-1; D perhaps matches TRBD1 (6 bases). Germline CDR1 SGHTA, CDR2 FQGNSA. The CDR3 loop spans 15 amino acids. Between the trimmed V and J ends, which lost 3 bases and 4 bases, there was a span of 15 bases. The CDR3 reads CASSFRRGGSTEAFF. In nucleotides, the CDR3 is TGTGCCAGCAGCTTCCGACGAGGGGGGAGCACTGAAGCTTTCTTT. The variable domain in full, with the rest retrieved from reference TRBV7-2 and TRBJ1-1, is GAGVSQSPSNKVTEKGKDVELRCDPISGHTALYWYRQSLGQGLEFLIYFQGNSAPDKSGLPSDRFSAERTGGSVSTLTIQRTQQEDSAVYLCASSFRRGGSTEAFFGQGTRLTVV.

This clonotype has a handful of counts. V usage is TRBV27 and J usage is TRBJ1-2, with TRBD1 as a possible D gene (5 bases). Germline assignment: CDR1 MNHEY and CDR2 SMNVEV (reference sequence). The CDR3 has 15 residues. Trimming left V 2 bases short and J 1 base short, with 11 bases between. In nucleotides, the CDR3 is TGTGCCAGCAGTTTACAGGGAGCCTTTAACTATGGCTACACCTTC. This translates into CASSLQGAFNYGYTF.

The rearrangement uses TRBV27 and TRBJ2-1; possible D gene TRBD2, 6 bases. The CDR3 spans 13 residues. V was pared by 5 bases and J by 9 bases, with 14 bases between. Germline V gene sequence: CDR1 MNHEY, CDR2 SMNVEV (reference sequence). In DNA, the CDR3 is TGTGCCAGCAGTCCCTCACTCGGGGGTGAGCAGTTCTTC. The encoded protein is CASSPSLGGEQFF.

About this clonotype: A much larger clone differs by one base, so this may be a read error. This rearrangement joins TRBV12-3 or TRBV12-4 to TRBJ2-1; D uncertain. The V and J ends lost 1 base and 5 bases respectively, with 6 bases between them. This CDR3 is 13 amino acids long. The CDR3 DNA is TGTGCCAGCAGTTTAGTTCAGGACAATGAGCAGTTCTTC. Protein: CASSLVQDNEQFF.

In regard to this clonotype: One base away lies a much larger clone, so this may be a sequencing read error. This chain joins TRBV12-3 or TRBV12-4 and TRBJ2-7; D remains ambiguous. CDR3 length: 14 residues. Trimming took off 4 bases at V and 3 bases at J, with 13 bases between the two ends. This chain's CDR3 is CASSSQVNLYEQYV. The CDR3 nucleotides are TGTGCCAGCAGTTCTCAGGTTAACCTCTACGAGCAGTACGTC.

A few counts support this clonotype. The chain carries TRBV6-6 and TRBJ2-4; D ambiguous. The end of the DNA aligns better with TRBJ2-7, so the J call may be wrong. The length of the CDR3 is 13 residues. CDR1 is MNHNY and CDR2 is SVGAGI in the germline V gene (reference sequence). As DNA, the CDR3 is TGTGCCAGCAGTTCGAACAGATACTACGAGCAGTACTTC. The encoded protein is CASSSNRYYEQYF.

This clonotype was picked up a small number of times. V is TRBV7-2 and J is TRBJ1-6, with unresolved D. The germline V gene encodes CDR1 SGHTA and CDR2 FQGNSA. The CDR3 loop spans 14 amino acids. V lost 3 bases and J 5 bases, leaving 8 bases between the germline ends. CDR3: CASSFGSHNSPLHF. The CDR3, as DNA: TGTGCCAGCAGCTTTGGTTCCCATAATTCACCCCTCCACTTT.

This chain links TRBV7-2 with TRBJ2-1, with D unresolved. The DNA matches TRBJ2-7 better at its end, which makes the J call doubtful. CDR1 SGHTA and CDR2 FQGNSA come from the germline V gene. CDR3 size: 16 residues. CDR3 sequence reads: CASSPEWAESYNEQYF. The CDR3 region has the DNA TGTGCCAGCAGCCCCGAATGGGCGGAGTCCTACAATGAGCAGTACTTC.

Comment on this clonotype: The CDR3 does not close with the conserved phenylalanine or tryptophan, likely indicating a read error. CDR3 DNA: TGTGCCAGCAGTCCGAGGACAGGGCCCAAAGCTTTCGTT. Its translation is CASSPRTGPKAFV. The gene calls are TRBV12-3 or TRBV12-4 and TRBJ1-1; 8 bases agree with TRBD1. The CDR3 runs to 13 residues. Trimming removed 5 bases from V and 9 bases from J; junction bases left unmatched: 8.

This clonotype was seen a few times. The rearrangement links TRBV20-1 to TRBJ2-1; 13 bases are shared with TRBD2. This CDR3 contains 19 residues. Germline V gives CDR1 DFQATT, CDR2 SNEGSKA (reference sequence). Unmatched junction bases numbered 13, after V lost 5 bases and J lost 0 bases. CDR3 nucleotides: TGCAGTGCTTCTTTCGGACTAGCGGGGGCCAAGAGCTCCTACAATGAGCAGTTCTTC. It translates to CSASFGLAGAKSSYNEQFF.

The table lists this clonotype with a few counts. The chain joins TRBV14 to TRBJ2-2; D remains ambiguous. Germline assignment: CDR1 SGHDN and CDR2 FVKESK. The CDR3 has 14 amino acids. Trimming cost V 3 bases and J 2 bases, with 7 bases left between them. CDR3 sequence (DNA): TGTGCCAGCAGCCATCTCACAAACACCGGGGAGCTGTTTTTT. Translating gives CASSHLTNTGELFF. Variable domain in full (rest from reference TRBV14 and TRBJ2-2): EAGVTQFPSHSVIEKGQTVTLRCDPISGHDNLYWYRRVMGKEIKFLLHFVKESKQDESGMPNNRFLAERTGGTYSTLKVQPAELEDSGVYFCASSHLTNTGELFFGEGSRLTVL.

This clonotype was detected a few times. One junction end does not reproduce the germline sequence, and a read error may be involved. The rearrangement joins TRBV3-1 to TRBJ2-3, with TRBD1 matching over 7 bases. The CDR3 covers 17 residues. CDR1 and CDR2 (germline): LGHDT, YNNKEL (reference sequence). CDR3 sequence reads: CAGSPDMRGRYTDTQYF. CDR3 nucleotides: TGTGCCGGCAGCCCCGATATGAGGGGGCGTTACACAGATACGCAGTATTTT.